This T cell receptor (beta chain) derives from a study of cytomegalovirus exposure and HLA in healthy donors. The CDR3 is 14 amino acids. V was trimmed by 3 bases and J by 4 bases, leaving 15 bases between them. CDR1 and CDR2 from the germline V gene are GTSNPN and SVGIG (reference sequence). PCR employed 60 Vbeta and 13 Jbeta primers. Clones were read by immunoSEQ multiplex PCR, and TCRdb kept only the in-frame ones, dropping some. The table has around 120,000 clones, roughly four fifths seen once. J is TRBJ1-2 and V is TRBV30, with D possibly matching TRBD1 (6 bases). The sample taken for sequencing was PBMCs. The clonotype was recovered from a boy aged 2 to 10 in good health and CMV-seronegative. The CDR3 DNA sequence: TGTGCCTGGAGGGCTACAGGGTTACCCTATGGCTACACCTTC. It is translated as CAWRATGLPYGYTF.